Below are 31 T cell receptor beta chains sequenced from a single sample in a study of blood T cell repertoires in COVID-19. The table came from immunoSEQ multiplex PCR; TCRdb's copy has only in-frame clones and leaves some out. The sample has under 200,000 clones, about 82% seen once. The material sequenced was peripheral blood. The source of these receptors is a woman in her twenties or thirties with acute or convalescent COVID-19.

As DNA, the CDR3 is TGTGCCAGCAGTGAACAGATTCCCTACGAGCAGTACTTC. It yields the protein CASSEQIPYEQYF. J is TRBJ2-7 and V is TRBV2; D gene uncertain. This CDR3 spans 13 amino acids. V lost 2 bases and J lost 2, with 7 bases in between. The germline gives CDR1 SNHLY, CDR2 FYNNEI.

This chain's CDR3 is CAISRSGGGQETQYF. Here the CDR3 DNA reads TGTGCCATCAGCCGCTCGGGGGGGGGCCAAGAGACCCAGTACTTC. J is TRBJ2-5 and V is TRBV10-3, with TRBD2 identical over 8 bases. CDR3 size: 15 residues. Looked up from germline, CDR1 is ENHRY and CDR2 is SYGVKD. V dropped 6 bases and J dropped 1; count of bases not matched to a gene: 7.

This sequence joins TRBV5-1 and TRBJ2-1, with TRBD2 matching over 9 bases. This CDR3 region has 16 residues. The V segment lost 3 bases and the J segment 5 bases; nucleotides outside the gene matches: 9. The germline gives CDR1 SGHRS, CDR2 YFSETQ. This chain's CDR3 is CASSYPTSGVNNEQFF. The CDR3 nucleotides are TGCGCCAGCAGCTACCCGACTAGCGGTGTAAACAATGAGCAGTTCTTC.

The chain joins TRBV6-5 to TRBJ1-5, with a tentative D call TRBD1 (6 bases). The CDR3 sequence is 15 residues long. Trimming took off 2 bases at V and 1 base at J, with 9 bases between the two ends. Germline CDR1 reads MNHEY; CDR2 reads SVGAGI. CDR3 residues: CASSYMGASNQPQHF. The CDR3 DNA reads as TGTGCCAGCAGTTACATGGGGGCGAGCAATCAGCCCCAGCATTTT.

The rearrangement joins TRBV11-2 to TRBJ1-2; D not resolved. The CDR3 is 13 amino acids. The germline V gene encodes CDR1 SGHAT and CDR2 FQNNGV. V was trimmed by 5 bases and J by 3 bases, leaving 10 bases between them. CDR3 sequence (DNA): TGTGCCAGCAGCCCCTCGGGGTACTATGGCTACACCTTC. Protein: CASSPSGYYGYTF. Full variable domain (rest looked up from reference TRBV11-2 and TRBJ1-2): EAGVAQSPRYKIIEKRQSVAFWCNPISGHATLYWYQQILGQGPKLLIQFQNNGVVDDSQLPKDRFSAERLKGVDSTLKIQPAKLEDSAVYLCASSPSGYYGYTFGSGTRLTVV.

The V and J genes are TRBV4-3 and TRBJ2-1; possible D gene TRBD2, 6 bases. The CDR3 spans 19 residues. Per the germline V gene, CDR1 is LGHNA and CDR2 is YSLEER. Trimming cost V 1 base and J 0 bases, with 19 bases left between them. The CDR3 here is CASSQGGPGLISSYNEQFF. The DNA of the CDR3 is TGCGCCAGCAGCCAAGGGGGACCGGGACTTATTAGCTCCTACAATGAGCAGTTCTTC.

The chain uses TRBV5-6 and TRBJ2-3, with TRBD2 matching 10 bases. The germline gives CDR1 SGHDT, CDR2 YYEEEE. CDR3 length: 15 amino acids. Trimming removed 5 bases from V and 6 bases from J; junction bases left unmatched: 9. The CDR3 bases are TGTGCCAGCAGACTTAGCGGGAGGTCGGGGGATACGCAGTATTTT. Its translation: CASRLSGRSGDTQYF.

V usage is TRBV7-8 and J usage is TRBJ1-2, with D perhaps TRBD1 (6 bases). The CDR3 sequence is 15 residues long. V dropped 5 bases and J dropped 8 bases, with 21 bases sitting between them. Germline CDR1 SGHVS, CDR2 FQNEAQ. As DNA, the CDR3 is TGTGCCAGCAGCCCCGCCCAATACAGGGAAAAGGGCTACACCTTC. Residues: CASSPAQYREKGYTF.

By sample share, this clone is medium-sized. The chain recombines TRBV7-2 with TRBJ1-5; D might be TRBD1 (5 bases). The CDR3 covers 16 residues. Between the trimmed V and J ends, which lost 5 bases and 1 base, there was a span of 15 bases. Germline V gene lookup returns CDR1 SGHTA and CDR2 FQGNSA. CDR3 in DNA: TGTGCCAGCAGCACCGCGGGGGGGAGGAGCAATCAGCCCCAGCATTTT. Protein sequence: CASSTAGGRSNQPQHF. Together with reference TRBV7-2 and TRBJ1-5, the CDR3 gives the full variable domain: GAGVSQSPSNKVTEKGKDVELRCDPISGHTALYWYRQSLGQGLEFLIYFQGNSAPDKSGLPSDRFSAERTGGSVSTLTIQRTQQEDSAVYLCASSTAGGRSNQPQHFGDGTRLSIL.

CDR3 sequence (DNA): TGTGCCAGCAGTTACAAAGCGGGGACCGGAGCTTTCTTT. Translating it yields CASSYKAGTGAFF. This chain connects TRBV6-5 to TRBJ1-1, with a possible D match to TRBD1 (5 bases). The CDR3 loop spans 13 amino acids. Germline lookup yields CDR1 MNHEY and CDR2 SVGAGI. Trimming removed 2 bases from V and 10 bases from J, with 14 bases in between.

V gene TRBV4-2 combines with J gene TRBJ1-2; D call uncertain. Germline CDR1 and CDR2: LGHNA and YNFKEQ. V lost 4 bases and J lost 2, with 17 bases in between. This CDR3 is 16 amino acids long. DNA of the CDR3: TGTGCCAGCAGCCTACAAGCAAACGGAGACAACTATGGCTACACCTTC. Protein sequence: CASSLQANGDNYGYTF.

This rearrangement joins TRBV27 to TRBJ2-7, with TRBD2 matching over 9 bases. The junction had 5 bases not matched to a gene; V was cut back by 3 bases and J by 5 bases. The CDR3 spans 14 residues. Germline V gives CDR1 MNHEY, CDR2 SMNVEV (reference sequence). CDR3 sequence (DNA): TGTGCCAGCAGTTTCGGCGGGAGGGCCAACGAGCAGTACTTC. Translation gives CASSFGGRANEQYF.

The genes are TRBV19 and TRBJ1-4; no definite D call. Germline CDR1 reads LNHDA; CDR2 reads SQIVND (reference sequence). Trimming removed 3 bases from V and 5 bases from J, with 13 bases in between. The CDR3 is 15 amino acids. In DNA form, the CDR3 reads TGTGCCAGTAGTATGAAATCCGGGAGCAATGAAAAACTGTTTTTT. Protein: CASSMKSGSNEKLFF.

The V and J genes are TRBV13 and TRBJ2-7, with D perhaps matching TRBD2 (5 bases). The CDR3 has 13 amino acids. The V gene's germline CDR1 is PRHDT and CDR2 FYEKMQ (reference sequence). V was trimmed by 5 bases and J by 5 bases, leaving 13 bases between them. CDR3 in DNA: TGTGCCAGCAGCAATCTGGACGGGGACGAGCAGTACTTC. Its translation: CASSNLDGDEQYF. The full variable domain, in which reference TRBV13 and TRBJ2-7 provide the parts outside the CDR3, is AAGVIQSPRHLIKEKRETATLKCYPIPRHDTVYWYQQGPGQDPQFLISFYEKMQSDKGSIPDRFSAQQFSDYHSELNMSSLELGDSALYFCASSNLDGDEQYFGPGTRLTVT.

This rearrangement joins TRBV18 to TRBJ1-2, with D possibly matching TRBD1 (6 bases). The V end lost 0 bases, the J end lost 5 bases, and 10 bases lay between the germline ends. Germline V gene lookup returns CDR1 KGHSH and CDR2 LQKENI. The CDR3 totals 14 residues. As DNA, the CDR3 is TGTGCCAGCTCACCACCGGGACAACGTTATGGCTACACCTTC. This sequence encodes CASSPPGQRYGYTF.

The gene calls are TRBV5-1 and TRBJ1-2; D is unclear. The CDR3 totals 15 residues. V was cut by 4 bases and J by 0 bases, with 13 bases left in between. Germline lookup yields CDR1 SGHRS and CDR2 YFSETQ. In nucleotides, the CDR3 is TGCGCCAGCAGCCAACGATCAAGAGCTAACTATGGCTACACCTTC. It specifies CASSQRSRANYGYTF.

This clone has a single count. CDR3 sequence: CASSQGGMGNEQFF. Written as DNA, the CDR3 is TGTGCCAGCAGCCAAGGCGGGATGGGGAATGAGCAGTTCTTC. The V and J genes are TRBV3-1 (or the pseudogene TRBV3-2) and TRBJ2-1; possibly TRBD2 for D (6 bases). Germline CDR1 LGHDT, CDR2 YNNKEL (reference sequence). This CDR3 has 14 amino acids. Trimming removed 1 base from V and 7 bases from J, with 11 bases in between.

In this sample, this clone turned up once. The V call is TRBV19, the J call TRBJ1-1, with TRBD1 identical over 10 bases. The germline gives CDR1 LNHDA, CDR2 SQIVND (reference sequence). The CDR3 sequence is 17 residues long. Trimming took 1 base from V and 5 from J; bases not matched to a gene: 10. CDR3 nucleotide sequence: TGTGCCAGTAGTATAGCAACTTATAGGGGACAGGGGACTGAAGCTTTCTTT. Residues: CASSIATYRGQGTEAFF.

The chain combines TRBV6-1 with TRBJ2-7, with TRBD2 matching over 11 bases. The V gene's germline CDR1 is MNHNS and CDR2 SASEGT. V gave up 0 bases and J gave up 3 bases; unmatched junction bases: 1. CDR3 length: 15 residues. The CDR3 loop is CASSEASGGVYEQYF. The CDR3 nucleotides read TGTGCCAGCAGTGAAGCTAGCGGGGGGGTCTACGAGCAGTACTTC.

The rearrangement uses TRBV28 and TRBJ1-6; weak D call: TRBD1 (6 bases). Germline V gene sequence: CDR1 MDHEN, CDR2 SYDVKM. Deletions cut 3 bases from V and 5 bases from J, with 8 bases between. The CDR3 loop spans 14 amino acids. For the CDR3, the DNA is TGTGCCAGCAGTTTTACAGGGAATAATTCACCCCTCCACTTT. Protein product: CASSFTGNNSPLHF.

The chain uses TRBV5-1 and TRBJ2-5, with 13 bases lining up with TRBD2. Germline V gene sequence: CDR1 SGHRS, CDR2 YFSETQ. Trimming took 4 bases from V and 4 from J; bases not matched to a gene: 4. The CDR3 has 15 residues. CDR3 coding DNA: TGCGCCAGCAGCCACGGACTAGCGGGAGTAGAGACCCAGTACTTC. This translates into CASSHGLAGVETQYF. The complete variable domain, with remaining parts taken from reference TRBV5-1 and TRBJ2-5, reads KAGVTQTPRYLIKTRGQQVTLSCSPISGHRSVSWYQQTPGQGLQFLFEYFSETQRNKGNFPGRFSGRQFSNSRSEMNVSTLELGDSALYLCASSHGLAGVETQYFGPGTRLLVL.

The genes are TRBV11-2 and TRBJ2-7, with 8 nucleotides matching TRBD2. V lost 1 base, J lost 0 bases, and 5 bases stayed unmatched. CDR3 length: 16 residues. Per germline, CDR1 SGHAT and CDR2 FQNNGV. The CDR3 coding sequence is TGTGCCAGCAGCTTAGTCACAGCGGGAGTCTCCTACGAGCAGTACTTC. Translation gives CASSLVTAGVSYEQYF.

The rearrangement joins TRBV9 to TRBJ1-1, with 10 positions matching TRBD1. This CDR3 is built from 16 residues. Looked up from germline, CDR1 is SGDLS and CDR2 is YYNGEE. V was pared by 0 bases and J by 7 bases, with 9 bases of the junction left unmatched. In DNA form, the CDR3 reads TGTGCCAGCAGCGTAGCGCCTGGACAGGGGGTTGGTGAAGCTTTCTTT. As protein: CASSVAPGQGVGEAFF.

V usage is TRBV4-1 and J usage is TRBJ2-4, with 7 positions matching TRBD1. The CDR3 has 17 amino acids. Losses at the gene ends were 1 base for V and 6 bases for J; bases not matched to a gene: 12. Germline assignment: CDR1 MGHRA and CDR2 YSYEKL. CDR3: CASSQVSAQGVRNIQYF. The CDR3 bases are TGCGCCAGCAGCCAAGTTAGTGCGCAGGGGGTGAGAAACATTCAGTACTTC.

V and J are TRBV5-1 and TRBJ2-3; 15 positions agree with TRBD2. After removal of 6 bases from V and 3 bases from J, the junction contained 11 bases not matched to a gene. CDR1 and CDR2 from the germline V gene are SGHRS and YFSETQ. The CDR3 runs to 18 residues. The CDR3 DNA sequence: TGCGCCAGCACTTCCGGACTAGCGGGAGGGCCGAAAACAGATACGCAGTATTTT. It specifies CASTSGLAGGPKTDTQYF.

This chain connects TRBV29-1 to TRBJ1-5, with 10 bases lining up with TRBD1. CDR3 length: 14 residues. Trimming cost V 6 bases and J 5 bases; bases outside gene matches: 7. CDR1 and CDR2 (germline): SQVTM, ANQGSEA. The CDR3 bases are TGCAGCGTCGCGGGACAGGGGATTGATCAGCCCCAGCATTTT. This gives the protein CSVAGQGIDQPQHF.

The V call is TRBV4-3, the J call TRBJ2-7; D remains unclear. Looked up from germline, CDR1 is LGHNA and CDR2 is YSLEER. With 1 base removed from V and 4 bases from J, the gap between germline ends came to 5 bases. The CDR3 consists of 12 residues. CDR3 loop: CASSQVPYEQYF. The CDR3 coding sequence is TGCGCCAGCAGCCAAGTCCCGTACGAGCAGTACTTC.

The chain couples TRBV6-2 or TRBV6-3 to TRBJ2-1; 8 positions match TRBD2. The CDR3 extends over 16 amino acids. After removal of 3 bases from V and 4 bases from J, the junction contained 8 bases not matched to a gene. CDR1 is MNHEY and CDR2 is SVGEGT in the germline V gene. The CDR3 reads CASSYLGRARYNEQFF. The CDR3 DNA follows: TGTGCCAGCAGTTATCTCGGGAGGGCTAGGTACAATGAGCAGTTCTTC.

The V gene is TRBV2, the J gene TRBJ2-5; the match to TRBD1 covers 8 bases. Germline V gives CDR1 SNHLY, CDR2 FYNNEI. The trim removed 6 bases at V and 2 bases at J, leaving 2 bases unmatched. This CDR3 is built from 13 residues. The CDR3 spells CASRGQAQETQYF. CDR3 DNA: TGTGCCAGCAGGGGACAGGCACAAGAGACCCAGTACTTC.

V gene TRBV4-3 combines with J gene TRBJ1-6; D unresolved. Germline V gene sequence: CDR1 LGHNA, CDR2 YSLEER. With 0 bases removed from V and 7 bases from J, the gap between germline ends came to 13 bases. The CDR3 is 16 amino acids. Here the CDR3 DNA reads TGCGCCAGCAGCCAAGAGGTGAAAGCGGGGAATTCACCCCTCCACTTT. Protein: CASSQEVKAGNSPLHF.

V gene TRBV12-3 or TRBV12-4 combines with J gene TRBJ2-1; a weak D match, TRBD2 (5 bases). Trimming took 3 bases from V and 5 from J, leaving 8 bases between them. CDR3 length: 13 amino acids. CDR3 residues: CASSLRADNEQFF. DNA of the CDR3: TGTGCCAGCAGTTTGAGGGCAGACAATGAGCAGTTCTTC.